Shown below are 15 T cell receptor beta chains from a single sample sequenced in a study of PD-L1 blockade in urothelial cancer. This table comes from immunoSEQ multiplex PCR, and its TCRdb copy is limited to in-frame clones, with some not included. The sample yields more than 35,000 clones, roughly four fifths seen once. The source material was PBMCs, sampled around atezolizumab (anti-PD-L1) treatment. These receptor sequences come from a man in his 70s with urothelial cancer.

The table lists this clone with a count of one. The chain joins TRBV4-1 to TRBJ2-7, with 14 bases that match TRBD2. J gave up 6 bases and V 7 bases, and 5 bases lay outside the gene matches. CDR1 is MGHRA, CDR2 YSYEKL, per germline. The CDR3 totals 14 residues. As DNA, the CDR3 is TGCGCCAGCACGCTGACTAGCGGGAGGGCCGAGCAGTACTTC. It translates to CASTLTSGRAEQYF.

V and J are TRBV11-3 and TRBJ2-5; no clear D gene. V lost 4 bases, J lost 1 base, and 10 bases lay in between. The CDR3 is 14 amino acids. From germline, CDR1 is SGHNT and CDR2 YENEEA. CDR3 sequence (DNA): TGTGCCAGCAGCTCGCGGTTAAGCCAAGAGACCCAGTACTTC. It yields the protein CASSSRLSQETQYF.

The CDR3 sequence: CASSLFQADTQYF. CDR3 nucleotides: TGTGCCAGCAGTTTATTCCAGGCAGATACGCAGTATTTT. The chain couples TRBV27 to TRBJ2-3; D remains unclear. Deletions cut 1 base from V and 4 bases from J, with 6 bases between. Germline V CDR1 and CDR2: MNHEY, SMNVEV (reference sequence). This CDR3 is 13 amino acids long.

A single count supports this clone. This chain connects TRBV5-1 to TRBJ1-4; D possibly corresponds to TRBD1 (6 bases). V was clipped by 0 bases and J by 8 bases, with 17 bases between them. The CDR3 totals 16 residues. Germline V gene sequence: CDR1 SGHRS, CDR2 YFSETQ. The CDR3 sequence: CASSLGQANSMEKLFF. The CDR3 DNA sequence: TGCGCCAGCAGCTTGGGACAGGCGAATTCCATGGAAAAACTGTTTTTT.

The chain links TRBV5-1 to TRBJ2-5, with 7 bases matching TRBD2. The trim removed 6 bases at V and 3 bases at J, leaving 5 bases unmatched. The germline V gene encodes CDR1 SGHRS and CDR2 YFSETQ. This CDR3 has 13 residues. The chain's CDR3 is CASTRGGEETQYF. CDR3 sequence (DNA): TGCGCCAGCACCCGGGGAGGGGAAGAGACCCAGTACTTC.

The rearrangement uses TRBV5-4 and TRBJ1-1; D not resolved. This CDR3 region has 17 residues. Germline V gene lookup returns CDR1 SGHNT and CDR2 YYREEE (reference sequence). Trimming stripped 4 bases from V and 0 bases from J, with 19 bases between. CDR3: CASSPRRESPLNTEAFF. In nucleotides, the CDR3 is TGTGCCAGCAGCCCTAGGAGGGAATCGCCCTTGAACACTGAAGCTTTCTTT.

The chain couples TRBV7-2 to TRBJ2-7, with 14 nucleotides matching TRBD2. CDR1 and CDR2 (germline): SGHTA, FQGNSA. CDR3 length equals 18 residues. V lost 6 bases to trimming and J lost 2 bases; unmatched junction nucleotides: 12. This chain's CDR3 is CASSFRSGTSGGTYEQYF. CDR3 bases: TGTGCCAGCAGTTTTCGTTCCGGGACTAGCGGGGGTACCTACGAGCAGTACTTC.

The rearrangement joins TRBV7-9 to TRBJ1-1; D call uncertain. This CDR3 comprises 14 residues. V was shortened by 5 bases and J by 6 bases, with 16 bases between the two germline ends. Germline CDR1 and CDR2: SEHNR and FQNEAQ (reference sequence). DNA for the CDR3: TGTGCCAGCAGCCTACATGCGGATTTCGCTGAAGCTTTCTTT. The encoded protein is CASSLHADFAEAFF.

The rearrangement joins TRBV7-6 to TRBJ2-5; 7 bases agree with TRBD2. V was clipped by 3 bases and J by 2 bases; unmatched bases: 6. Germline V gene lookup returns CDR1 SGHVS and CDR2 FNYEAQ. The CDR3 has 15 amino acids. In nucleotides, the CDR3 is TGTGCCAGCAGCTTGCGACTAGCCCGGCAAGAGACCCAGTACTTC. Amino acid sequence: CASSLRLARQETQYF.

CDR3 coding DNA: TGTGCCACCGGGACAGGGTGGTTTGGCTACACCTTC. Translating it yields CATGTGWFGYTF. The chain has TRBV10-3 and TRBJ1-2; 9 bases agree with TRBD1. The V and J ends lost 10 bases and 7 bases, in that order; junction bases with no gene match: 7. The CDR3 covers 12 residues. CDR1 is ENHRY and CDR2 is SYGVKD in the germline V gene.

This clone was found a few times. The genes are TRBV25-1 and TRBJ1-4, with TRBD1 matching over 7 bases. From germline, CDR1 is MGHDK and CDR2 SYGVNS. The length of the CDR3 is 15 residues. Trimming at V came to 4 bases and at J to 5 bases, leaving 7 bases not matched to a gene. The CDR3 coding sequence is TGTGCCAGCAGTGCGCGACAGGGACGGAATGAAAAACTGTTTTTT. Encoded protein: CASSARQGRNEKLFF.

The rearrangement uses TRBV13 and TRBJ1-1; no reliable D call. V lost 1 base, J lost 1 base, and 7 bases lay in between. CDR3 length equals 14 residues. CDR1 PRHDT and CDR2 FYEKMQ come from the germline V gene (reference sequence). The CDR3 DNA follows: TGTGCCAGCAGCTTAGTTCGGGGGAACACTGAAGCTTTCTTT. It specifies CASSLVRGNTEAFF.

The V gene is TRBV28, the J gene TRBJ2-1; 8 bases line up with TRBD2. Germline V gene data show CDR1 as MDHEN and CDR2 as SYDVKM. The trim removed 7 bases at V and 4 bases at J, leaving 15 bases unmatched. This CDR3 is built from 17 residues. The CDR3 coding sequence is TGTGCCAGCACCAAGGGGAGGAGGTCTAGCGGGTACAATGAGCAGTTCTTC. This encodes CASTKGRRSSGYNEQFF.

The chain employs TRBV19 and TRBJ1-1; no clear D. This CDR3 has 14 residues. Germline values: CDR1 LNHDA, CDR2 SQIVND (reference sequence). The CDR3 bases are TGTGCGAGCGGCGCCAACTATATGAACACTGAAGCTTTCTTT. Amino acids: CASGANYMNTEAFF.

This clone was counted once. The chain combines TRBV2 with TRBJ2-2, with 8 bases that match TRBD1. Losses at the gene ends were 7 bases for V and 6 bases for J; bases not matched to a gene: 10. Germline lookup yields CDR1 SNHLY and CDR2 FYNNEI. The CDR3 is made up of 15 amino acids. This CDR3 reads CASITPGQEAGELFF. The CDR3 DNA follows: TGTGCCAGCATCACCCCGGGACAGGAGGCCGGGGAGCTGTTTTTT. Using reference TRBV2 and TRBJ2-2 for the parts outside the CDR3, the full variable domain is EPEVTQTPSHQVTQMGQEVILRCVPISNHLYFYWYRQILGQKVEFLVSFYNNEISEKSEIFDDQFSVERPDGSNFTLKIRSTKLEDSAMYFCASITPGQEAGELFFGEGSRLTVL.